This entry concerns a single TCR beta chain. With 0 bases removed from V and 6 bases from J, the gap between germline ends came to 10 bases. Germline values: CDR1 LGHDT, CDR2 YNNKEL (reference sequence). The CDR3 covers 14 residues. The source of the sample is a study of control samples from healthy donors and cancer patients. Clones were sequenced by immunoSEQ multiplex PCR, and TCRdb holds only the in-frame ones, with some missing. The sample consists of over 70,000 clones, about 88% of them appearing once. The sample was blood. The TCR was taken from a woman aged 55-70 years in good health. J is TRBJ2-3 and V is TRBV3-1 (or the pseudogene TRBV3-2), with a possible D match to TRBD2 (7 bases). In DNA, the CDR3 is TGTGCCAGCAGCCAAGAAGGGGGGGCGGATACGCAGTATTTT. Protein product: CASSQEGGADTQYF.